The clone carrying this T cell receptor (beta chain) was seen once. This sample was included in a study of cytomegalovirus exposure and HLA in healthy donors. Trimming took 3 bases from V and 1 from J; bases not matched to a gene: 7. In germline, CDR1 is MNHEY, CDR2 SMNVEV (reference sequence). The CDR3 runs to 16 residues. PCR primers comprised 60 Vbeta and 13 Jbeta primers. Profiled with immunoSEQ multiplex PCR; TCRdb holds only in-frame clones, not every one. Of approximately 150,000 clones listed, 70% to 85% are singletons. The specimen sequenced was PBMCs. This chain links TRBV27 with TRBJ2-3; 7 bases are shared with TRBD2. This sequence originates from a male donor in good health and CMV-seronegative. The CDR3 DNA follows: TGTGCCAGCAGTTTGGCCCTAGCGGTTGGCACAGATACGCAGTATTTT. This translates into CASSLALAVGTDTQYF.